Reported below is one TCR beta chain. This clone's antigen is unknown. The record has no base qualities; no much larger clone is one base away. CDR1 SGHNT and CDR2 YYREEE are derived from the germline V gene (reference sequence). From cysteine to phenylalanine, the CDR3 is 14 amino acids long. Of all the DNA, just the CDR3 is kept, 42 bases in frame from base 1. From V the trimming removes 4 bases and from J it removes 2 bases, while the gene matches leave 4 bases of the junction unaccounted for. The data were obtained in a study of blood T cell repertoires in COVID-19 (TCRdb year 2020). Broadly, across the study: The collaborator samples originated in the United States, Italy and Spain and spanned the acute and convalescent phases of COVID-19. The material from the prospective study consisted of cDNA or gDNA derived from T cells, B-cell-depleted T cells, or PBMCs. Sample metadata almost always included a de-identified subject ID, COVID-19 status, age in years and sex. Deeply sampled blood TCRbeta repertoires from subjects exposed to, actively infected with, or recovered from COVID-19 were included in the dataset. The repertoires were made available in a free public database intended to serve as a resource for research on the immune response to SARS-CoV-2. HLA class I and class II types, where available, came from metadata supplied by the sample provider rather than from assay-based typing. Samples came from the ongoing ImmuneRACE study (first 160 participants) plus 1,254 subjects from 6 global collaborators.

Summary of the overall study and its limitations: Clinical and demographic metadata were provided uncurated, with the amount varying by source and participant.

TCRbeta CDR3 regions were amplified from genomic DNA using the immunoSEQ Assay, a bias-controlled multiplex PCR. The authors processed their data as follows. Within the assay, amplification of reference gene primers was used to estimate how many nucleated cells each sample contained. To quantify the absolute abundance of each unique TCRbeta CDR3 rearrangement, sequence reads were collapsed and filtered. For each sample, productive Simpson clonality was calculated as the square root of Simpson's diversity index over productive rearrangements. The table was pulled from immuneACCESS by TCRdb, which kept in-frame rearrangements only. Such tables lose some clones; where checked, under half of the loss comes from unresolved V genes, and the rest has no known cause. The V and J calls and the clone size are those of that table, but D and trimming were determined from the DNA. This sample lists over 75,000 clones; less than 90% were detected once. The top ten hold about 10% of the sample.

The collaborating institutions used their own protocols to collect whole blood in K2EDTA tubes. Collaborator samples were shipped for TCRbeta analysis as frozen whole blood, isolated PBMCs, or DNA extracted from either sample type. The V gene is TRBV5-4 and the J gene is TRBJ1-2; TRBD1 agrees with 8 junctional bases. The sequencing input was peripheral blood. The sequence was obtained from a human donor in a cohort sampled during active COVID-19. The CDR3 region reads CASSPQGVNYGYTF. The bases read TGTGCCAGCAGCCCACAGGGGGTAAACTATGGCTACACCTTC.